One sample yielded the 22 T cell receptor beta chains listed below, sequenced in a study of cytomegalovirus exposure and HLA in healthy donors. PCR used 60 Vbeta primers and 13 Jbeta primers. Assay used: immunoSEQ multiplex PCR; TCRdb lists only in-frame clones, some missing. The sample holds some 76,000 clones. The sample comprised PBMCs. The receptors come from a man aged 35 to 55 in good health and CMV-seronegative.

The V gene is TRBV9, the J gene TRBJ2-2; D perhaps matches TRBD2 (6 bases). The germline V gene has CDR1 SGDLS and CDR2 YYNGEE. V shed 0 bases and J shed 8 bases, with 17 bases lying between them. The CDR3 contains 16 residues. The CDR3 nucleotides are TGTGCCAGCAGCGTAGTAGCGGACCCCGGGTTGGGGGAGCTGTTTTTT. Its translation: CASSVVADPGLGELFF.

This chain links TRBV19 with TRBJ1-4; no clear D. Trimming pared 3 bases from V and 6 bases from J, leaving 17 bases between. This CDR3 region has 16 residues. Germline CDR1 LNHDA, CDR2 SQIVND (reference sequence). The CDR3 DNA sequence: TGTGCCAGTAGTATGGACTCGCACAAAGGGTATGAAAAACTGTTTTTT. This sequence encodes CASSMDSHKGYEKLFF.

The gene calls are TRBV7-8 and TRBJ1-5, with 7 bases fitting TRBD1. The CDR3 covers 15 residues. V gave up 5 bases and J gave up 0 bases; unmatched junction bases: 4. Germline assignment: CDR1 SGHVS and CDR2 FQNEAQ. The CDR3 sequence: CASSLDRRSNQPQHF. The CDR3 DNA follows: TGTGCCAGCAGCCTGGACAGGCGTAGCAATCAGCCCCAGCATTTT.

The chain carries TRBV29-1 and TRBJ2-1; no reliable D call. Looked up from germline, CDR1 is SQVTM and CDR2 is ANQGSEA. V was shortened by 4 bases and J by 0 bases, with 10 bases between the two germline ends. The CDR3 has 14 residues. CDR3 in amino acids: CSVVPFSSYNEQFF. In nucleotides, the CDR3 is TGCAGCGTTGTTCCGTTTAGCTCCTACAATGAGCAGTTCTTC.

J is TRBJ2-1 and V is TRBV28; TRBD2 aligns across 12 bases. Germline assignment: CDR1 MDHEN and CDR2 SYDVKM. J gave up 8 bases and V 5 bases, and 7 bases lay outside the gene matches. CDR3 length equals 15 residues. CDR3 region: CASSPRLAGVDEQFF. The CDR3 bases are TGTGCCAGCAGTCCCCGACTAGCGGGAGTGGATGAGCAGTTCTTC.

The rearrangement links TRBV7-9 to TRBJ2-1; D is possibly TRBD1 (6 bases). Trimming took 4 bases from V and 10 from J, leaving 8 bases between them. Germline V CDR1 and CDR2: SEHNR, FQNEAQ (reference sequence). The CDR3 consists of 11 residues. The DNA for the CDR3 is TGTGCCAGCAGCTCCGACAGGGAGCAGTTCTTC. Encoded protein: CASSSDREQFF.

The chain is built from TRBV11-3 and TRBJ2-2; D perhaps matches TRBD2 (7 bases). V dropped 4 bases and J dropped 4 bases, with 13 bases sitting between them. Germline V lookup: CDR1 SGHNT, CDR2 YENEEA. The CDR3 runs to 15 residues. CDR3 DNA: TGTGCCAGCAGCTACCAAGGGGGGGGCACCGGGGAGCTGTTTTTT. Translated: CASSYQGGGTGELFF.

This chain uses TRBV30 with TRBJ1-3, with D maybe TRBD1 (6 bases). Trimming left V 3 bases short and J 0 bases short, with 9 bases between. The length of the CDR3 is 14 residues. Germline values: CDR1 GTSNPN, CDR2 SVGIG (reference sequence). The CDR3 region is CAWREGGSGNTIYF. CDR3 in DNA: TGTGCCTGGAGGGAAGGGGGCTCTGGAAACACCATATATTTT.

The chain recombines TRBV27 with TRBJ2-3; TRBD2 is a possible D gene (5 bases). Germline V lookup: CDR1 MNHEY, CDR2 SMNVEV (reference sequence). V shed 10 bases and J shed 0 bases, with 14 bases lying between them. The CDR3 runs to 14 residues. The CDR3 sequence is CATLSVKSTDTQYF. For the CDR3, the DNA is TGTGCCACCCTTAGCGTTAAGAGCACAGATACGCAGTATTTT.

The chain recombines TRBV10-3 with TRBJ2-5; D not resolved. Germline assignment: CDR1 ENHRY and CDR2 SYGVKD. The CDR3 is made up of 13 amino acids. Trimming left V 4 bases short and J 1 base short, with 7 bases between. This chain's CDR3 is CAISVQIQETQYF. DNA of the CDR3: TGTGCCATCAGTGTGCAGATCCAAGAGACCCAGTACTTC.

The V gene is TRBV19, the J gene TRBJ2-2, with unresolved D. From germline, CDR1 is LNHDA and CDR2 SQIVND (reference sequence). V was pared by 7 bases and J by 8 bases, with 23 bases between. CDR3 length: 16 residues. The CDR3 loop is CASTQTKQPPAGELFF. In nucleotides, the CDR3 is TGTGCCAGTACCCAAACCAAACAGCCCCCGGCGGGGGAGCTGTTTTTT. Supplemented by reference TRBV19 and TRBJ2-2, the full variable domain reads DGGITQSPKYLFRKEGQNVTLSCEQNLNHDAMYWYRQDPGQGLRLIYYSQIVNDFQKGDIAEGYSVSREKKESFPLTVTSAQKNPTAFYLCASTQTKQPPAGELFFGEGSRLTVL.

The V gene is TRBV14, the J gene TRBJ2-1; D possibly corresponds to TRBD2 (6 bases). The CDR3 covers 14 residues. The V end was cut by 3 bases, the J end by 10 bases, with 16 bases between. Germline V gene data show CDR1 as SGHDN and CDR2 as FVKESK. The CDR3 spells CASSQPSRRGEQFF. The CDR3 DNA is TGTGCCAGCAGCCAGCCTTCGAGGAGGGGCGAGCAGTTCTTC.

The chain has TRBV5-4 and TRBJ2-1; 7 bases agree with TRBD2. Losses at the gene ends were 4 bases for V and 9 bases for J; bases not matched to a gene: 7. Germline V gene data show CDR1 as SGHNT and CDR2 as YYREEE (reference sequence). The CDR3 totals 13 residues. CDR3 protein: CASSGGLVTEQFF. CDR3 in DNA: TGTGCCAGCAGCGGAGGACTAGTGACTGAGCAGTTCTTC. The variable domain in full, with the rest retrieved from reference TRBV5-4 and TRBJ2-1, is ETGVTQSPTHLIKTRGQQVTLRCSSQSGHNTVSWYQQALGQGPQFIFQYYREEENGRGNFPPRFSGLQFPNYSSELNVNALELDDSALYLCASSGGLVTEQFFGPGTRLTVL.

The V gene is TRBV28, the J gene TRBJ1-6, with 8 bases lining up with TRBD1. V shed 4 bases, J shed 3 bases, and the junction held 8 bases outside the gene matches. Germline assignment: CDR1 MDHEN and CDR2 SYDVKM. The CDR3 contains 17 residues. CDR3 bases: TGTGCCAGCAGTTCGCCTGGGACAGGAGGCTATAATTCACCCCTCCACTTT. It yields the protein CASSSPGTGGYNSPLHF.

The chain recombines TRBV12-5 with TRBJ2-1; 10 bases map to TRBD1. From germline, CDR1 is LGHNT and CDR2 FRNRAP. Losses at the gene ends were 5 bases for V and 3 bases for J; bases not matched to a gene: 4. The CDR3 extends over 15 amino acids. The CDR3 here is CASGLRTGGYNEQFF. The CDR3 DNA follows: TGTGCTAGTGGTCTTCGGACAGGGGGCTACAATGAGCAGTTCTTC.

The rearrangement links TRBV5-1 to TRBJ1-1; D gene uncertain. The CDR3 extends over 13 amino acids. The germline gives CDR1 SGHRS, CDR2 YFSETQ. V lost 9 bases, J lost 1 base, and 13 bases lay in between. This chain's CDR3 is CATRVAPNTEAFF. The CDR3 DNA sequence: TGCGCCACCCGGGTGGCGCCGAACACTGAAGCTTTCTTT.

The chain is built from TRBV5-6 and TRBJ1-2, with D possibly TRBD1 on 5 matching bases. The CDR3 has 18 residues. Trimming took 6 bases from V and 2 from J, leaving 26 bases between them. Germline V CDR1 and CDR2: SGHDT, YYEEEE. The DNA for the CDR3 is TGTGCCAGCATCAATTGGCAATGGAGGAGGGGTGGGAACTATGGCTACACCTTC. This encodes CASINWQWRRGGNYGYTF.

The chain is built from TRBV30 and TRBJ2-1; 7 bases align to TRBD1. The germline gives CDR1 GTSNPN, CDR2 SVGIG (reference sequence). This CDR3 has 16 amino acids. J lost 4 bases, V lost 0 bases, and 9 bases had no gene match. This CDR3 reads CAWSVFPGQDYNEQFF. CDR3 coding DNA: TGTGCCTGGAGTGTGTTTCCAGGACAGGATTACAATGAGCAGTTCTTC.

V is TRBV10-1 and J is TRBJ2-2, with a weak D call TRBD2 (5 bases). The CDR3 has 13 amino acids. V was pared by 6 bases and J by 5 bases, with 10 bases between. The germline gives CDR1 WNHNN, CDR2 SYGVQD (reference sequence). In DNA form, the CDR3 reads TGCGCCAGCAGCCTCAGAGGGACCGGGGAGCTGTTTTTT. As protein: CASSLRGTGELFF.

CDR3 nucleotides: TGTGCCATCAGCCCCGGCCTAGGGGGTATTATTCAGTACTTC. It specifies CAISPGLGGIIQYF. This chain uses TRBV10-3 with TRBJ2-4; TRBD1 might be the D (6 bases). Germline CDR1 reads ENHRY; CDR2 reads SYGVKD. V dropped 6 bases and J dropped 10 bases, with 19 bases sitting between them. There are 14 residues in the CDR3.

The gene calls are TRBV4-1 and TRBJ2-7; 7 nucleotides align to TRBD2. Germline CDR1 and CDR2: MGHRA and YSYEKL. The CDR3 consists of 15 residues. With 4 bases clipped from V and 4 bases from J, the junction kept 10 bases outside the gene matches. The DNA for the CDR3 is TGCGCCAGCAGCCTCACCCCTCCGGGAGGTTACGAGCAGTACTTC. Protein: CASSLTPPGGYEQYF.

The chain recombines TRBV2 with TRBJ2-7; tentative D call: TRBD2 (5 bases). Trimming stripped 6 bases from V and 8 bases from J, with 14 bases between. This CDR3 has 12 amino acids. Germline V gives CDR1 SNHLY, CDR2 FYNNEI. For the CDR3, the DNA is TGTGCCAGCAGCGAGCCGGGATCCAAGCAGTACTTC. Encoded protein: CASSEPGSKQYF. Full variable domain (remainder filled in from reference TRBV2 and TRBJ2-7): EPEVTQTPSHQVTQMGQEVILRCVPISNHLYFYWYRQILGQKVEFLVSFYNNEISEKSEIFDDQFSVERPDGSNFTLKIRSTKLEDSAMYFCASSEPGSKQYFGPGTRLTVT.